The T cell receptor (beta chain) described here comes from a study of blood T cells in healthy people across ages. Researchers isolated at least 7 million PBMCs per sample. The CDR3 consists of 17 residues. Germline assignment: CDR1 SGHRS and CDR2 YFSETQ. V lost 3 bases, J lost 4 bases, and 12 bases stayed unmatched. Study-wide results and limits: Naive CD4+ cell counts and diversity both ran higher in long-lived than in aged donors. Roughly linearly, TCR beta diversity per million T cells fell as age increased.

A J-beta primer mix and a sample-barcoded 5' primer were used in a second PCR of about 7 to 11 cycles. One entry per CDR3 protein results from TCRdb running MiXCR on the 5' RACE reads. The sample includes 630,000 or so distinct CDR3 sequences, approximately 30% of them seen just once. As to this clonotype: Its antigen is unknown.

This sequence originates from a woman aged 80 or over in good health. The sequenced sample consisted of blood. The V gene is TRBV5-1, the J gene TRBJ2-3, with 9 bases identical to TRBD1. Written as DNA, the CDR3 is TGCGCCAGCAGCTACTCCGGGACAGGGACCGTCCCAGATACGCAGTATTTT. Protein: CASSYSGTGTVPDTQYF.